The 31 T cell receptor beta chains presented below share a single source sample, sequenced in a study of T cell changes during pregnancy in multiple sclerosis. Sequenced by immunoSEQ multiplex PCR; TCRdb stores in-frame clones only, minus some. The sample lists roughly 52,000 clones; roughly 92% were seen once. This material consisted of CD8+ T cells from peripheral blood mononuclear cells, taken in the third trimester of pregnancy. The source is a female donor with multiple sclerosis, enrolled in a pregnancy study.

This clone was found many times. The rearrangement uses TRBV6-4 and TRBJ2-1; perhaps TRBD2 as D (5 bases). V lost 3 bases, J lost 0 bases, and 9 bases lay in between. Germline loops: CDR1 MRHNA, CDR2 SNTAGT. This CDR3 has 15 amino acids. CDR3 loop: CASSERSGSYNEQFF. The CDR3 DNA is TGTGCCAGCAGTGAAAGGAGCGGCTCCTACAATGAGCAGTTCTTC.

The V and J genes are TRBV27 and TRBJ1-3; tentative D call: TRBD1 (5 bases). The V and J ends lost 9 bases and 1 base respectively, with 13 bases between them. Germline values: CDR1 MNHEY, CDR2 SMNVEV (reference sequence). This CDR3 is 14 amino acids long. This CDR3 is CASQGAGSGNTIYF. The CDR3 bases are TGTGCCAGTCAGGGAGCGGGTTCTGGAAACACCATATATTTT.

The chain is built from TRBV6-5 and TRBJ1-5, with D tentatively TRBD1 (5 bases). V lost 4 bases, J lost 4 bases, and 8 bases lay in between. From germline, CDR1 is MNHEY and CDR2 SVGAGI. The CDR3 totals 13 residues. CDR3 in DNA: TGTGCCAGCAGTTTCGGGGGTAATCAGCCCCAGCATTTT. The encoded protein is CASSFGGNQPQHF.

The CDR3 bases are TGTGCCAGCAGTCGTAGAGAGCAGTTCTTC. Its translation: CASSRREQFF. The genes are TRBV28 and TRBJ2-1, with D hard to call. V was pared by 5 bases and J by 10 bases, with 6 bases between. CDR3 size: 10 residues. Germline V gene lookup returns CDR1 MDHEN and CDR2 SYDVKM.

The V and J genes are TRBV5-4 and TRBJ1-2; 7 nucleotides align to TRBD1. The germline gives CDR1 SGHNT, CDR2 YYREEE (reference sequence). The V and J ends lost 2 bases and 8 bases, in that order; junction bases with no gene match: 6. The CDR3 runs to 13 residues. CDR3 DNA: TGTGCCAGCAGCTTTACAGGGGAACAAGGCTACACCTTC. Translated: CASSFTGEQGYTF.

The rearrangement links TRBV7-9 to TRBJ2-5, with TRBD1 identical over 7 bases. Germline V gene lookup returns CDR1 SEHNR and CDR2 FQNEAQ (reference sequence). The CDR3 contains 16 residues. Trimming took 4 bases from V and 5 from J; bases not matched to a gene: 13. DNA for the CDR3: TGTGCCAGCAGCTCAATAGATAGGACAGGTCGGGAGACCCAGTACTTC. It yields the protein CASSSIDRTGRETQYF.

The chain is built from TRBV5-5 and TRBJ2-1; 15 bases fit TRBD2. V shed 1 base, J shed 6 bases, and the junction held 8 bases outside the gene matches. The CDR3 contains 18 residues. CDR1 is SGHKS and CDR2 is YYEKEE in the germline V gene (reference sequence). CDR3 region: CASSLLGLAGGHPNEQFF. CDR3 nucleotides: TGTGCCAGCAGCTTGCTGGGACTAGCGGGAGGTCATCCCAATGAGCAGTTCTTC.

V gene TRBV19 combines with J gene TRBJ2-7; possible D gene TRBD1, 5 bases. The CDR3 runs 13 residues. Between the trimmed V and J ends, which lost 5 bases and 4 bases, there was a span of 12 bases. Germline CDR1 is LNHDA and CDR2 is SQIVND (reference sequence). The CDR3 region is CASSDRTNYEQYF. As DNA, the CDR3 is TGTGCCAGTAGTGACCGGACAAATTACGAGCAGTACTTC.

This clone was seen a single time. The genes are TRBV4-1 and TRBJ1-1; TRBD1 aligns across 7 bases. The CDR3 loop spans 17 amino acids. The junction had 7 bases not matched to a gene; V was cut back by 0 bases and J by 0 bases. Germline CDR1 MGHRA, CDR2 YSYEKL. The CDR3 nucleotides are TGCGCCAGCAGCCAAGAGGGGGGACAGAAAATGAACACTGAAGCTTTCTTT. Encoded protein: CASSQEGGQKMNTEAFF.

V gene TRBV25-1 combines with J gene TRBJ1-2, with 7 bases that match TRBD1. The junction had 0 bases not matched to a gene; V was cut back by 3 bases and J by 2 bases. Germline CDR1 MGHDK, CDR2 SYGVNS. The CDR3 is 13 amino acids. The CDR3 sequence: CASSDRGNYGYTF. The CDR3 DNA reads TGTGCCAGCAGTGACAGGGGGAACTATGGCTACACCTTC.

The gene calls are TRBV7-8 and TRBJ2-2; 8 bases match TRBD1. The CDR3 is 16 residues long. The ends lost 1 base at V and 6 bases at J; junction bases unmatched: 7. Per germline, CDR1 SGHVS and CDR2 FQNEAQ. The CDR3 DNA follows: TGTGCCAGCAGCTTAGGTGGACAGGGTGTTTCCGGGGAGCTGTTTTTT. Protein sequence: CASSLGGQGVSGELFF.

V gene TRBV4-3 combines with J gene TRBJ2-7, with D possibly matching TRBD2 (6 bases). This CDR3 comprises 15 residues. CDR1 is LGHNA, CDR2 YSLEER, per germline. Trimming left V 4 bases short and J 3 bases short, with 16 bases between. CDR3 nucleotides: TGCGCCAGCAGCCCATTCTACCAGGGAGGCTACGAGCAGTACTTC. Its translation is CASSPFYQGGYEQYF.

This clone was picked up a small number of times. The chain combines TRBV27 with TRBJ2-1; 7 bases fit TRBD2. The CDR3 is made up of 17 amino acids. Germline V gene lookup returns CDR1 MNHEY and CDR2 SMNVEV (reference sequence). V lost 5 bases to trimming and J lost 7 bases; unmatched junction nucleotides: 17. The CDR3, as DNA: TGTGCCAGCAGTCCTTCCCCGGGCGGGAGCCCTAGGAATGAGCAGTTCTTC. Amino acid sequence: CASSPSPGGSPRNEQFF.

This rearrangement joins TRBV29-1 to TRBJ1-1; 7 nucleotides line up with TRBD1. CDR1 and CDR2 (germline): SQVTM, ANQGSEA. The V gene end was trimmed by 3 bases and the J gene end by 1 base; junction bases not matched to a gene: 5. CDR3 length equals 14 residues. The CDR3 sequence: CSVDGTEKNTEAFF. The DNA for the CDR3 is TGCAGCGTTGACGGGACAGAGAAGAACACTGAAGCTTTCTTT.

This clone was counted once. This rearrangement joins TRBV29-1 to TRBJ2-7, with D possibly TRBD1 on 6 matching bases. Per germline, CDR1 SQVTM and CDR2 ANQGSEA. This CDR3 has 11 amino acids. V lost 5 bases, J lost 11 bases, and 16 bases lay in between. CDR3 in DNA: TGCAGCGTTCGGACAGATTCGAGCGAGTACTTC. Protein sequence: CSVRTDSSEYF.

V and J are TRBV18 and TRBJ2-3, with TRBD2 as a possible D gene (5 bases). This CDR3 region has 15 residues. Germline-derived CDR1 and CDR2 are KGHSH and LQKENI. Trimming removed 1 base at V and 8 bases at J, with 16 bases between. CDR3 in DNA: TGTGCCAGCTCACCACTTCGACCCTTGGGAGTTACGCAGTATTTT. Amino acids: CASSPLRPLGVTQYF.

The J gene is TRBJ2-7, the V gene TRBV27; 10 bases match TRBD1. This CDR3 contains 14 residues. Germline V CDR1 and CDR2: MNHEY, SMNVEV (reference sequence). Unmatched junction bases numbered 4, after V lost 5 bases and J lost 3 bases. The CDR3 DNA follows: TGTGCCAGCAGTCCCCGGGACAGGGGCTACGAGCAGTACTTC. This gives the protein CASSPRDRGYEQYF.

This chain joins TRBV27 and TRBJ1-3; maybe TRBD1 (5 bases). Germline V gene lookup returns CDR1 MNHEY and CDR2 SMNVEV (reference sequence). The CDR3 is 15 residues long. Trimming took 0 bases from V and 3 from J, leaving 9 bases between them. CDR3 loop: CASSLSPGYGNTIYF. CDR3 bases: TGTGCCAGCAGTTTATCCCCAGGGTATGGAAACACCATATATTTT.

The gene calls are TRBV27 and TRBJ1-1; no clear D gene. The CDR3 sequence is 13 residues long. CDR1 and CDR2 from the germline V gene are MNHEY and SMNVEV (reference sequence). Trimming shortened V by 3 bases and J by 2 bases, and 7 bases separated the two germline ends. The CDR3 sequence is CASSFGINTEAFF. The CDR3 DNA sequence: TGTGCCAGCAGTTTCGGGATCAACACTGAAGCTTTCTTT.

The chain links TRBV5-1 to TRBJ2-2, with 7 bases that match TRBD2. CDR1 is SGHRS and CDR2 is YFSETQ in the germline V gene. V lost 7 bases and J lost 4; bases outside the gene matches: 22. This CDR3 has 19 residues. CDR3 sequence reads: CASQYMDGGSTLGTGELFF. The CDR3 nucleotides are TGCGCCAGCCAATACATGGATGGCGGGAGTACCCTTGGCACCGGGGAGCTGTTTTTT.

This chain uses TRBV14 with TRBJ2-6; the D is unclear. The V gene's germline CDR1 is SGHDN and CDR2 FVKESK. Trimming left V 3 bases short and J 2 bases short, with 11 bases between. CDR3 length: 16 residues. CDR3 sequence: CASSHHTSPGANVLTF. CDR3 coding DNA: TGTGCCAGCAGCCACCATACAAGTCCTGGGGCCAACGTCCTGACTTTC.

This rearrangement joins TRBV7-2 to TRBJ2-7; 7 positions agree with TRBD1. From germline, CDR1 is SGHTA and CDR2 FQGNSA. V lost 0 bases, J lost 4 bases, and 6 bases stayed unmatched. The CDR3 extends over 15 amino acids. Here the CDR3 reads CASSLAGQARYEQYF. The CDR3 nucleotides are TGTGCCAGCAGCTTAGCTGGACAGGCAAGGTACGAGCAGTACTTC.

The V and J genes are TRBV30 and TRBJ2-1; 10 bases fit TRBD2. Germline CDR1 and CDR2: GTSNPN and SVGIG (reference sequence). This CDR3 comprises 16 residues. V lost 2 bases, J lost 3 bases, and 7 bases stayed unmatched. CDR3 coding DNA: TGTGCCTGGAGTTTAACCGGGACTAGCGACTACAATGAGCAGTTCTTC. Residues: CAWSLTGTSDYNEQFF.

The rearrangement joins TRBV4-2 to TRBJ2-3, with no clear D. Germline CDR1 and CDR2: LGHNA and YNFKEQ. The CDR3 extends over 16 amino acids. The V gene lost 0 bases and the J gene lost 4 bases, with 14 bases spanning the gap. Written as DNA, the CDR3 is TGTGCCAGCAGCCAAGATGTCCGAGTTCTGGCAGATACGCAGTATTTT. Residues: CASSQDVRVLADTQYF.

This chain links TRBV28 with TRBJ2-7; a possible D gene is TRBD2 (6 bases). Germline loops: CDR1 MDHEN, CDR2 SYDVKM. The length of the CDR3 is 14 residues. V was pared by 5 bases and J by 4 bases, with 15 bases between. CDR3 protein: CASSPTPSVYEQYF. The CDR3 DNA reads as TGTGCCAGCAGTCCCACCCCTAGCGTTTACGAGCAGTACTTC.

The rearrangement joins TRBV7-9 to TRBJ1-2; D uncertain. CDR1 and CDR2 from the germline V gene are SEHNR and FQNEAQ (reference sequence). The CDR3 runs to 15 residues. V lost 1 base, J lost 3 bases, and 12 bases lay in between. The CDR3 coding sequence is TGTGCCAGCAGCTTAGTTCCCCCTGGGCACTATGGCTACACCTTC. Protein sequence: CASSLVPPGHYGYTF.

The V call is TRBV5-6, the J call TRBJ2-7; 7 bases line up with TRBD2. The CDR3 runs 15 residues. Germline V CDR1 and CDR2: SGHDT, YYEEEE. Losses at the gene ends were 4 bases for V and 3 bases for J; bases not matched to a gene: 10. CDR3 bases: TGTGCCAGCAGCGTCTACCAGACTAGCATCTACGAGCAGTACTTC. This sequence encodes CASSVYQTSIYEQYF.

The chain employs TRBV5-8 and TRBJ2-6; a possible D gene is TRBD1 (5 bases). This CDR3 has 15 residues. Trimming pared 3 bases from V and 2 bases from J, leaving 9 bases between. CDR1 and CDR2 from the germline V gene are SGHTS and YDEGEE. This chain's CDR3 is CASSSRAPGANVLTF. The CDR3 DNA is TGTGCCAGCAGCTCCAGGGCTCCTGGGGCCAACGTCCTGACTTTC.

This clone is a singleton in its sample. The chain couples TRBV6-4 to TRBJ2-2; 7 bases agree with TRBD2. The germline gives CDR1 MRHNA, CDR2 SNTAGT. With 2 bases clipped from V and 1 base from J, the junction kept 1 base outside the gene matches. The CDR3 is 15 residues long. For the CDR3, the DNA is TGTGCCAGCAGTGACGCTAGCGGGAACACCGGGGAGCTGTTTTTT. Protein: CASSDASGNTGELFF.

The chain is built from TRBV7-3 and TRBJ2-1; TRBD2 matches at 7 bases. Trimming cost V 1 base and J 6 bases; bases outside gene matches: 6. The germline gives CDR1 SGHTA, CDR2 FQGTGA. This CDR3 region has 15 residues. CDR3 DNA sequence: TGTGCCAGCAGCTTAAGGTGGGAGGGGCCCAATGAGCAGTTCTTC. Amino acids: CASSLRWEGPNEQFF.

This sequence joins TRBV7-9 and TRBJ2-3, with D possibly matching TRBD2 (5 bases). CDR3 length equals 17 residues. CDR1 and CDR2 from the germline V gene are SEHNR and FQNEAQ (reference sequence). V was pared by 5 bases and J by 0 bases, with 18 bases between. CDR3 protein: CASSAIPVGESTDTQYF. For the CDR3, the DNA is TGTGCCAGCAGCGCCATCCCGGTGGGAGAAAGCACAGATACGCAGTATTTT.